Sequencing of this TCR beta chain was carried out in a study of cytomegalovirus exposure and HLA in healthy donors. The repertoire was sequenced with immunoSEQ multiplex PCR; TCRdb's copy has only in-frame clones and lacks some. The sample has roughly 270,000 clones, around 87% seen once. The CDR3 length is 16 residues. The germline CDR1 and CDR2 sequences are SGHNT and YYREEE (reference sequence). With 4 bases clipped from V and 5 bases from J, the junction kept 8 bases outside the gene matches. Source material: PBMCs. The chain employs TRBV5-4 and TRBJ2-7; 14 bases are a match to TRBD2. The source of this sequence is a woman aged 18-29 years in good health and CMV-seronegative. The CDR3 DNA reads TGTGCCAGCAGCGAGGGACTAGCGGGAGAGTACCACGAGCAGTACTTC. This translates into CASSEGLAGEYHEQYF.